This T cell receptor (beta chain) was documented in a study of T cells after yellow fever vaccination. Study-level findings and limits: FACS-sorted repertoires could harbor abundant contaminating bulk-population clonotypes. Clones from primary vaccination mostly reappeared after the booster (over 95% CD4, roughly 87% CD8). Although most clonotypes did not, a small share appeared in both CD4 and CD8 compartments.

A process of 5'RACE template switching, which added a universal primer site and UMIs, was used to make TCR cDNA. Via MiXCR, TCRdb re-called the 5' RACE reads, giving one row per CDR3 protein. Found here are about 630,000 distinct CDR3 sequences, more than 9% of them singletons; the top ten hold about 16%. About this clonotype itself: Antigen unknown.

Germline lookup yields CDR1 SGHTA and CDR2 FQGNSA. There are 16 residues in the CDR3. V shed 5 bases and J shed 4 bases, with 21 bases lying between them. The sequence came from a man between 25 and 39 years old who received the YFV17D yellow fever vaccine. The V call is TRBV7-2, the J call TRBJ2-7; no definite D call. The input for sequencing was PBMCs, taken on the day of the yellow fever booster vaccination. This chain's CDR3 is CASSRAPETVSYEQYF. In nucleotides, the CDR3 is TGTGCCAGCAGCAGGGCCCCCGAGACGGTCTCTTACGAGCAGTACTTC.